This T cell receptor beta chain is drawn from a study of shared clonotypes between healthy human individuals. Positive CCR7 selection of CD45RO-negative cells yielded the naive CD8 cells, and terminally differentiated effector memory CD45RA+ cells were excluded. Germline CDR1 reads SEHNR; CDR2 reads FQNEAQ (reference sequence). V dropped 1 base and J dropped 7; count of bases not matched to a gene: 0. This CDR3 is built from 13 residues. Sorted-subset replicate PCRs used 150 to 200 ng of genomic DNA. This amount corresponded to approximately 30,000 T cell genomes. Clones were read by immunoSEQ multiplex PCR, and TCRdb kept only the in-frame ones, dropping some. Of about 2,100,000 clones in the sample, roughly 91% were seen once.

Sequencing used naive CD8+ T cells from PBMCs. This chain links TRBV7-9 with TRBJ1-4; the match to TRBD1 covers 7 bases. This clonotype was obtained from a man aged 18 to 30 in good health. Some clones in this sample may be carry-over from other donors' samples. The CDR3 loop reads CASSLDRGEKLFF. The CDR3, as DNA: TGTGCCAGCAGCTTAGACAGGGGTGAAAAACTGTTTTTT.